The 30 T cell receptor beta chains reported below all come from one sample, sequenced in a study of regulatory T cells in long-lasting Graves disease (dated by TCRdb to the early 2020s). Explained via the paper, the time point label denotes: persistent/refractory GD, antithyroid drugs over 5 years with positive TRAb. For both TCR sequencing and RNA sequencing, RNA was extracted from PBMCs in TRIzol. Library generation was performed with multiplex PCR. Sequencing instrument: Illumina HiSeq 4000. TCR beta libraries were built with iRepertoire HTBI primers and Arm-PCR amplification of CDR3 regions. TCRdb passed the public sequencing reads through fastp at Q25 and MiXCR, retaining productive beta sequences. Rows are combined by CDR3 protein, so each entry shows the most common genes and DNA. This sample lists a few hundred thousand distinct CDR3 sequences; 23% were detected once. The top ten clonotypes cover about 26% of the sample.

The sequences come from peripheral blood mononuclear cells (PBMCs), collected when the disease was refractory, from a patient treated with antithyroid drugs. These receptors all come from a female donor with Graves disease.

For this clonotype: A much larger clone differs from this one at a single base, so this may be a read error. J is TRBJ1-1 and V is TRBV6-9, with D possibly matching TRBD1 (5 bases). Trimming cost V 3 bases and J 11 bases, with 25 bases left between them. The CDR3 is 16 residues long. Germline V gives CDR1 MNHGY, CDR2 SVAAGI. CDR3 protein: CASSYANRRDQRGAFF. CDR3 sequence (DNA): TGTGCCAGCAGTTACGCAAACAGACGGGACCAACGTGGTGCTTTCTTT.

The chain combines TRBV19 with TRBJ1-1; no clear D gene. Looked up from germline, CDR1 is LNHDA and CDR2 is SQIVND (reference sequence). This CDR3 contains 13 residues. V was cut by 5 bases and J by 4 bases, with 11 bases left in between. The CDR3 coding sequence is TGTGCCAGTAGTCCGAGACACGCCACTGAAGCTTTCTTT. Its protein is CASSPRHATEAFF.

This rearrangement joins TRBV12-3 or TRBV12-4 to TRBJ2-7, with unresolved D. V was cut by 7 bases and J by 1 base, with 14 bases left in between. This CDR3 comprises 14 residues. The CDR3 here is CASTALGYSYEQYF. The CDR3 coding sequence is TGTGCCAGCACCGCGCTGGGGTATTCCTACGAGCAGTACTTC.

As regards this clonotype: A much larger clone differs by one base, so this may be a read error. The V and J genes are TRBV7-2 and TRBJ2-2; no clear D. Per germline, CDR1 SGHTA and CDR2 FQGNSA. The CDR3 loop spans 14 amino acids. Trimming cost V 5 bases and J 4 bases, with 11 bases left between them. The CDR3 loop is CASSPTLSTGELFF. CDR3 sequence (DNA): TGTGCCAGCAGCCCGACCCTGAGCACCGGGGAGCTGTTTTTT.

This clonotype was seen a handful of times. The chain has TRBV7-2 and TRBJ1-1; TRBD1 matches at 8 bases. V shed 2 bases, J shed 4 bases, and the junction held 3 bases outside the gene matches. Germline loops: CDR1 SGHTA, CDR2 FQGNSA. The CDR3 runs 14 residues. The CDR3 region is CASSLMGQATEAFF. CDR3 nucleotide sequence: TGTGCCAGCAGCTTAATGGGACAGGCCACTGAAGCTTTCTTT.

The sample holds many counts of this clonotype. V is TRBV12-3 or TRBV12-4 and J is TRBJ1-2; no reliable D call. V lost 5 bases and J lost 5, with 9 bases in between. CDR3 length equals 12 residues. The CDR3 reads CASSTEFYGYTF. CDR3 sequence (DNA): TGTGCCAGCAGTACAGAGTTTTATGGCTACACCTTC.

This clonotype was seen a handful of times. This chain connects TRBV27 to TRBJ1-4, with D perhaps TRBD1 (6 bases). Trimming took off 1 base at V and 7 bases at J, with 16 bases between the two ends. Germline V gives CDR1 MNHEY, CDR2 SMNVEV (reference sequence). The CDR3 loop spans 16 amino acids. The CDR3 is CASSLFSRRGGEKLFF. In DNA, the CDR3 is TGTGCCAGCAGTTTATTTTCCCGGAGAGGGGGTGAAAAACTGTTTTTT.

This clonotype was seen just once. CDR3 coding DNA: TGTGCCAGCAGCCAAGAGGGAGCGGGAGAAGAGACCCAGTACTTC. As protein: CASSQEGAGEETQYF. V usage is TRBV3-1 and J usage is TRBJ2-5; TRBD2 agrees at 8 bases. The length of the CDR3 is 15 residues. V gave up 0 bases and J gave up 3 bases; unmatched junction bases: 3. Germline V gene lookup returns CDR1 LGHDT and CDR2 YNNKEL (reference sequence).

The table lists this clonotype with a few counts. The chain uses TRBV15 and TRBJ1-1; no clear D. CDR1 is LNHNV, CDR2 YYDKDF, per germline (reference sequence). The CDR3 covers 17 residues. V was trimmed by 0 bases and J by 0 bases, leaving 14 bases between them. The CDR3 coding sequence is TGTGCCACCAGCAGAGATCTGAATTCACAGCTGAACACTGAAGCTTTCTTT. Amino acid sequence: CATSRDLNSQLNTEAFF.

In its sample, this clonotype was seen many times. This chain connects TRBV30 to TRBJ1-6, with D maybe TRBD1 (6 bases). Trimming removed 0 bases at V and 7 bases at J, with 7 bases between. Germline V lookup: CDR1 GTSNPN, CDR2 SVGIG (reference sequence). The CDR3 covers 13 residues. CDR3: CAWSVQGNSPLHF. CDR3 bases: TGTGCCTGGAGTGTACAGGGCAATTCACCCCTCCACTTT.

This clonotype turned up a few times. The chain joins TRBV20-1 to TRBJ1-1; D might be TRBD1 (6 bases). CDR3 length: 13 residues. Germline CDR1 reads DFQATT; CDR2 reads SNEGSKA (reference sequence). V dropped 6 bases and J dropped 4 bases, with 15 bases sitting between them. CDR3 bases: TGCAGTGCCCGCGAGGGAGGGGGCACTGAAGCTTTCTTT. This translates into CSAREGGGTEAFF.

This clonotype was detected many times. This rearrangement joins TRBV7-8 to TRBJ2-5; TRBD2 aligns across 15 bases. J gave up 2 bases and V 1 base, and 14 bases lay outside the gene matches. CDR3 length equals 21 residues. In germline, CDR1 is SGHVS, CDR2 FQNEAQ. The CDR3 DNA is TGTGCCAGCAGCTTAGATTTCATCGGGGGACTAGCGGGGGGTGAGCAAGAGACCCAGTACTTC. Residues: CASSLDFIGGLAGGEQETQYF.

For this clonotype: At one of its ends the junction is not consistent with the germline gene, which may arise from a read error. This sequence joins TRBV19 and TRBJ2-6, with 7 bases identical to TRBD2. Germline-derived CDR1 and CDR2 are LNHDA and SQIVND (reference sequence). The CDR3 extends over 15 amino acids. This CDR3 reads CAGSIRGAGANVLTF. DNA of the CDR3: TGTGCCGGTAGTATACGGGGGGCTGGGGCCAACGTCCTGACTTTC.

This rearrangement joins TRBV11-1 to TRBJ2-1, with no clear D. V lost 1 base and J 2 bases, leaving 9 bases between the germline ends. This CDR3 spans 15 amino acids. CDR1 is SGHAT and CDR2 is FQDESV in the germline V gene (reference sequence). Written as DNA, the CDR3 is TGTGCCAGCAGCTTAGTAGTCTCGGCCTACAATGAGCAGTTCTTC. Residues: CASSLVVSAYNEQFF. Full variable domain (outside the CDR3, taken from reference TRBV11-1 and TRBJ2-1): EAEVAQSPRYKITEKSQAVAFWCDPISGHATLYWYRQILGQGPELLVQFQDESVVDDSQLPKDRFSAERLKGVDSTLKIQPAELGDSAMYLCASSLVVSAYNEQFFGPGTRLTVL.

This clonotype was counted a few times. The chain uses TRBV5-4 and TRBJ2-7; D remains unclear. Germline V gene data show CDR1 as SGHNT and CDR2 as YYREEE (reference sequence). The CDR3 spans 15 residues. Trimming shortened V by 0 bases and J by 0 bases, and 10 bases separated the two germline ends. The CDR3: CASSLGRTVSYEQYF. In DNA form, the CDR3 reads TGTGCCAGCAGCTTGGGCCGGACCGTCTCCTACGAGCAGTACTTC.

This clonotype was detected a few times. This chain links TRBV9 with TRBJ1-2, with D unresolved. V shed 3 bases and J shed 1 base, with 28 bases lying between them. CDR1 and CDR2 from the germline V gene are SGDLS and YYNGEE. The CDR3 has 20 residues. The CDR3: CASSGLSERGARDLNYGYTF. CDR3 in DNA: TGTGCCAGCAGCGGACTATCGGAACGCGGAGCGCGCGATCTTAACTATGGCTACACCTTC. Full variable domain (remainder filled in from reference TRBV9 and TRBJ1-2): DSGVTQTPKHLITATGQRVTLRCSPRSGDLSVYWYQQSLDQGLQFLIQYYNGEERAKGNILERFSAQQFPDLHSELNLSSLELGDSALYFCASSGLSERGARDLNYGYTFGSGTRLTVV.

In this sample, this clonotype turned up a few times. The V call is TRBV2, the J call TRBJ2-7; TRBD2 is a possible D gene (5 bases). The CDR3 loop spans 12 amino acids. Germline V CDR1 and CDR2: SNHLY, FYNNEI. V shed 11 bases and J shed 2 bases, with 13 bases lying between them. CDR3 protein: CAGGLGTYEQYF. The CDR3 DNA reads TGTGCCGGAGGACTGGGGACCTACGAGCAGTACTTC.

This rearrangement joins TRBV6-9 to TRBJ2-2, with D perhaps matching TRBD2 (7 bases). The germline V gene has CDR1 MNHGY and CDR2 SVAAGI. V lost 3 bases and J 4 bases, leaving 12 bases between the germline ends. The CDR3 covers 15 residues. CDR3 amino acids: CASSYVRGGTGELFF. The CDR3 nucleotides read TGTGCCAGCAGTTACGTGAGGGGGGGCACCGGGGAGCTGTTTTTT.

This clonotype was detected ten times or more. The junction departs from germline at one end; a sequencing error may be responsible. The chain combines TRBV7-7 with TRBJ1-4; 9 bases are a match to TRBD1. Germline CDR1 SSHAT, CDR2 FNYEAQ (reference sequence). The length of the CDR3 is 14 residues. This chain's CDR3 is CASSAGTGTEKLFF. In DNA, the CDR3 is TGTGCTAGCAGCGCCGGGACAGGGACTGAAAAACTGTTTTTT.

DNA of the CDR3: TGTGCCAGCAGTGTTGGGGGGGACTCGATTTTAAACACCGGGGAGCTGTTTTTT. This sequence encodes CASSVGGDSILNTGELFF. The gene calls are TRBV9 and TRBJ2-2; 7 nucleotides match TRBD2. The CDR3 is 18 amino acids. Germline V lookup: CDR1 SGDLS, CDR2 YYNGEE. The J segment lost 2 bases and the V segment lost 5 bases, leaving 15 bases of the junction unmatched. Drawing the rest from reference TRBV9 and TRBJ2-2, the complete variable domain is DSGVTQTPKHLITATGQRVTLRCSPRSGDLSVYWYQQSLDQGLQFLIQYYNGEERAKGNILERFSAQQFPDLHSELNLSSLELGDSALYFCASSVGGDSILNTGELFFGEGSRLTVL.

The table lists this clonotype with many counts. At one end the junction does not follow the germline gene, possibly because of a read error. V and J are TRBV5-1 and TRBJ1-1; 8 bases line up with TRBD1. The CDR3 has 14 amino acids. Per the germline V gene, CDR1 is SGHRS and CDR2 is YFSETQ. CDR3 nucleotide sequence: TGTGCCAGCAGTCGCGGACAGGGCTACACTGAAGCTTTCTTT. Encoded protein: CASSRGQGYTEAFF.

V and J are TRBV6-1 and TRBJ2-2; D is undetermined. CDR3 length: 14 amino acids. V was shortened by 6 bases and J by 3 bases, with 11 bases between the two germline ends. Germline values: CDR1 MNHNS, CDR2 SASEGT. The CDR3 bases are TGTGCCAGCAGGGATGCCACAGACACCGGGGAGCTGTTTTTT. This codes for CASRDATDTGELFF.

This clonotype was observed many times. This sequence joins TRBV20-1 and TRBJ2-7, with 9 bases lining up with TRBD2. Germline CDR1 and CDR2: DFQATT and SNEGSKA (reference sequence). V dropped 3 bases and J dropped 1; count of bases not matched to a gene: 4. The CDR3 length is 14 residues. In nucleotides, the CDR3 is TGCAGTGCTAGTAGCGGGAGTGGGTCCTACGAGCAGTACTTC. This sequence encodes CSASSGSGSYEQYF.

V and J are TRBV29-1 and TRBJ2-7; TRBD2 agrees at 7 bases. The V gene end was trimmed by 7 bases and the J gene end by 2 bases; junction bases not matched to a gene: 8. This CDR3 contains 13 residues. Per germline, CDR1 SQVTM and CDR2 ANQGSEA. Here the CDR3 reads CSARRGIPYEQYF. For the CDR3, the DNA is TGCAGCGCCCGGCGGGGGATCCCCTACGAGCAGTACTTC.

The sample holds one count of this clonotype. The chain recombines TRBV13 with TRBJ2-1, with a possible D match to TRBD1 (5 bases). The ends were cut back, 3 bases at V and 6 bases at J, with 15 bases in the middle. The length of the CDR3 is 15 residues. From germline, CDR1 is PRHDT and CDR2 FYEKMQ (reference sequence). The CDR3 nucleotides read TGTGCCAGCAGCTTGAGGACGCGAAGGGGCAATGAGCAGTTCTTC. Its translation: CASSLRTRRGNEQFF.

This clonotype was counted between two and nine times. Given a far larger clone just one base away, this is likely a sequencing read error. In nucleotides, the CDR3 is TGTGCCAGCAGCCAAGGACAGGGGGCTGTCTATGGCTACACCTTC. This translates into CASSQGQGAVYGYTF. The chain links TRBV3-1 to TRBJ1-2; 10 bases line up with TRBD1. The CDR3 has 15 residues. CDR1 and CDR2 from the germline V gene are LGHDT and YNNKEL (reference sequence). V shed 1 base and J 4 bases; nucleotides not matched to a gene: 3.

Of note for this clonotype: A much larger clone lies a single base off, so this may be a read error. The gene calls are TRBV5-8 and TRBJ1-1; D unclear. V was clipped by 0 bases and J by 6 bases, with 18 bases between them. Germline-derived CDR1 and CDR2 are SGHTS and YDEGEE. The CDR3 consists of 16 residues. In DNA form, the CDR3 reads TGTGCCAGCAGCTTGGCTAAGCGAGAGGAGGACGCTGAAGCTTTCTTT. Translating gives CASSLAKREEDAEAFF. Filled out from reference TRBV5-8 and TRBJ1-1, the complete variable domain reads EAGVTQSPTHLIKTRGQQATLRCSPISGHTSVYWYQQALGLGLQFLLWYDEGEERNRGNFPPRFSGRQFPNYSSELNVNALELEDSALYLCASSLAKREEDAEAFFGQGTRLTVV.

This clonotype showed up many times. The J gene is TRBJ2-7, the V gene TRBV11-3; D ambiguous. V was shortened by 2 bases and J by 3 bases, with 8 bases between the two germline ends. Germline CDR1 SGHNT, CDR2 YENEEA. The CDR3 is 13 amino acids. The CDR3 bases are TGTGCCAGCAGCTTAACCAGCAACTACGAGCAGTACTTC. This codes for CASSLTSNYEQYF.

This sequence joins TRBV20-1 and TRBJ2-5, with D tentatively TRBD1 or TRBD2 (5 bases each). Germline CDR1 DFQATT, CDR2 SNEGSKA (reference sequence). V was cut by 3 bases and J by 3 bases, with 14 bases left in between. The CDR3 runs 14 residues. The CDR3 region is CSASWDQAKETQYF. The CDR3 DNA follows: TGCAGTGCTAGTTGGGACCAGGCGAAAGAGACCCAGTACTTC.

The chain couples TRBV7-9 to TRBJ1-4; D unresolved. The CDR3 covers 17 residues. V dropped 5 bases and J dropped 8 bases, with 24 bases sitting between them. CDR1 is SEHNR and CDR2 is FQNEAQ in the germline V gene (reference sequence). This chain's CDR3 is CASSPAGGSLMGEKLFF. CDR3 nucleotide sequence: TGTGCCAGCAGCCCTGCGGGCGGGAGCCTTATGGGGGAAAAACTGTTTTTT.